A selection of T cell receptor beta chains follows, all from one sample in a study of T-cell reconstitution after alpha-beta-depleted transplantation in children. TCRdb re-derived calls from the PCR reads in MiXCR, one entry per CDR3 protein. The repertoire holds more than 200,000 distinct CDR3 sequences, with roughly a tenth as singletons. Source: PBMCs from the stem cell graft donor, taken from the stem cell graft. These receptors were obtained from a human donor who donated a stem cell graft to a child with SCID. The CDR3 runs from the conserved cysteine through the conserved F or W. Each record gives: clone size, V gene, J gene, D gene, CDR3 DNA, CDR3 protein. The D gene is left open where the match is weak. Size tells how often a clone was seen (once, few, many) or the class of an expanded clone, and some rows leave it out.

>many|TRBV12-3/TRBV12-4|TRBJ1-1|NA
TGTGCCAGCAGTTTCGGGGGCACCGGGGGCACTGAAGCTTTCTTT
CASSFGGTGGTEAFF
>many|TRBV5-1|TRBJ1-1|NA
TGCGCCAGCAGCTCACAGGGTTTGCGATATATGAACACTGAAGCTTTCTTT
CASSSQGLRYMNTEAFF
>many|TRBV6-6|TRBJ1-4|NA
TGTGCCAGCAGTTACGTCCCGACAGCAACTAATGAAAAACTGTTTTTT
CASSYVPTATNEKLFF
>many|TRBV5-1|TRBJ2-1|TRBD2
TGCGCCAGCAGCGTTAGCGGGGGGGCCAATGAGCAGTTCTTC
CASSVSGGANEQFF
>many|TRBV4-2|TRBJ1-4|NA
TGTGCCAGCAGCCCCGATGGGCGTCGGAATGAAAAACTGTTTTTT
CASSPDGRRNEKLFF
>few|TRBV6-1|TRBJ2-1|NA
TGTGCCAGCAGCGAGACTCTGGGGGACAATGAGCAGTTCTTC
CASSETLGDNEQFF
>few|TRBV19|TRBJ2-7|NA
TGTGCCAGTAGTATGGTCGGGCCCGGAGGATGGGAGCAGTACTTC
CASSMVGPGGWEQYF
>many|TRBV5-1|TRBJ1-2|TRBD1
TGCGCCAGCAGCTTCGGACAGGGGAAGCCTTACACCTTC
CASSFGQGKPYTF
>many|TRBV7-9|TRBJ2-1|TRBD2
TGTGCCAGCAGCGGGATAGCGGGGCGAGCCTACAATGAGCAGTTCTTC
CASSGIAGRAYNEQFF
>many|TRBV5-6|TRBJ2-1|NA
TGTGCCAGCAGCTTACAAAAAATTCTGGGTCTATATTTCTACAATGAGCAGTTCTTC
CASSLQKILGLYFYNEQFF
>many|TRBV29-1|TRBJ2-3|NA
TGCAGCGTTGTTGTCCAGGGGCGTGCAGATACGCAGTATTTT
CSVVVQGRADTQYF
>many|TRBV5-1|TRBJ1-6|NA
TGCGCCAGCAGCGGGCAGGGGACCAATAATTCACCCCTCCACTTT
CASSGQGTNNSPLHF
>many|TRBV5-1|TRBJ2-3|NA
TGCGCCAGCAGCCCCCTGGCCTCCACAGATACGCAGTATTTT
CASSPLASTDTQYF
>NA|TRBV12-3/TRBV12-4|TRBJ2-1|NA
TGTGCCAGCAGTTTACAAGGGCAGGGCTACAATGAGCAGTTCTTC
CASSLQGQGYNEQFF
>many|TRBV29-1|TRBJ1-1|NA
TGCAGCGTTGGGTCGAGCGCTGAAGCTTTCTTT
CSVGSSAEAFF
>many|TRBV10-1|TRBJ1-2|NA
TGCGCCAGCGGACCCTCATTGGGCTACACCTTC
CASGPSLGYTF
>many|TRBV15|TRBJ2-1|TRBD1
TGTGCCACCAGCAGGGGACAGGGATACAATGAGCAGTTCTTC
CATSRGQGYNEQFF
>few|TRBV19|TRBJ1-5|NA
TGTGCCAGTAGTATAGGGTTACAGCCCCAGCATTTT
CASSIGLQPQHF
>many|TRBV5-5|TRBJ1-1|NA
TGTGCCAGCAGCCCAGAGACAGTTCAGACTGAAGCTTTCTTT
CASSPETVQTEAFF
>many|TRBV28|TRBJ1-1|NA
TGTGCCAGCAGTGTAGGGGGACGTGTGAACACTGAAGCTTTCTTT
CASSVGGRVNTEAFF
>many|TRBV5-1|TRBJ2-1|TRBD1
TGCGCCAGCAGCCTTCGACAGGGGGCGGTCTACAATGAGCAGTTCTTC
CASSLRQGAVYNEQFF
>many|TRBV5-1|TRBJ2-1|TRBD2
TGCGCCAGCAGCCCACCTGTGGCGGGGGGTAACCCATTCAATGAGCAGTTCTTC
CASSPPVAGGNPFNEQFF
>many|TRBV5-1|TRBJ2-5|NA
TGCGCCAGCAGCTTGGGCCGGACCGCCCAAGAGACCCAGTACTTC
CASSLGRTAQETQYF
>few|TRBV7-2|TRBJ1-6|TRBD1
TGTGCCAGCAGCTCGCGGACAGGGGGCTCGTCACCCCTCCACTTT
CASSSRTGGSSPLHF
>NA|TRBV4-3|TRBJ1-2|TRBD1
TGCGCCAGCAGCCAACCCGACAGGGGGGATGGCTACACCTTC
CASSQPDRGDGYTF
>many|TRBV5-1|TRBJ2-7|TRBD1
TGCGCCAGCAGCTCGGGTCGGGACAGGTTCCCCTACGAGCAGTACTTC
CASSSGRDRFPYEQYF
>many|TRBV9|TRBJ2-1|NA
TGTGCCAGCAGCGTAGATTGGGGCTATGAGCAGTTCTTC
CASSVDWGYEQFF
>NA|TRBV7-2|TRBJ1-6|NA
TGTGCCAGCAGCTTACCACGGTCCATCGGTTCACCCCTCCACTTT
CASSLPRSIGSPLHF
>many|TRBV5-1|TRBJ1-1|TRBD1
TGCGCCAGCAGCACAGGGGTGAACACTGAAGCTTTCTTT
CASSTGVNTEAFF
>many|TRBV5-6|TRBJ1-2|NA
TGTGCCAGCAGCTTTCAGATCGACTATGGCTACACCTTC
CASSFQIDYGYTF
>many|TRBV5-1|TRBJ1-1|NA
TGCGCCAGCAGCCCGACAGGTTCGAACACTGAAGCTTTCTTT
CASSPTGSNTEAFF
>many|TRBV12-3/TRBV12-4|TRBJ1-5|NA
TGTGCCAGCAGTTTTTCAGTCGGCGGGGACGCTCAGCATTTT
CASSFSVGGDAQHF
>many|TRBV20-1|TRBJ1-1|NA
TGCAGTGCTTACAGGGTCGGGAACACTGAAGCTTTCTTT
CSAYRVGNTEAFF
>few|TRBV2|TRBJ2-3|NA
TGTGCCAGCTCCGGGGCCCCTCCATTAAATACGCAGTATTTT
CASSGAPPLNTQYF
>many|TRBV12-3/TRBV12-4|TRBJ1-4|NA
TGTGCCAGCAGCAACGGGGCAAGCCAAGCGAATGAAAAACTGTTTTTT
CASSNGASQANEKLFF
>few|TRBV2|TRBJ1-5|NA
TGTGCCAGCAGCCGAGGGGGGGGGCGGCAGCCCCAGCATTTT
CASSRGGGRQPQHF
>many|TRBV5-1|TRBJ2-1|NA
TGCGCCAGCAGCTTGATTGCTAGGAATGAGCAGTTCTTC
CASSLIARNEQFF
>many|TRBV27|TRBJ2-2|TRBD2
TGTGCCAGCAGTTTATCGACCACCGGGGGGGAAGGCAACACCGGGGAGCTGTTTTTT
CASSLSTTGGEGNTGELFF
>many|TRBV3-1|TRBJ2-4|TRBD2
TGTGCCAGCAGCCCGCCCGGACTAGTGAACAAAAACATTCAGTACTTC
CASSPPGLVNKNIQYF
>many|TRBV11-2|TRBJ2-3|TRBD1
TGTGCCAGCAGTCACCGGGACAGGGGGGTCGCAGATACGCAGTATTTT
CASSHRDRGVADTQYF
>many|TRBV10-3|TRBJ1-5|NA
TGTGCCATCAGTGGAGGGCAGGGTAATCAGCCCCAGCATTTT
CAISGGQGNQPQHF
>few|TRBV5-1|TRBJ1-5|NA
TGCGCCAGCAGCTTCGGGGGAGATAATCAGCCCCAGCATTTT
CASSFGGDNQPQHF
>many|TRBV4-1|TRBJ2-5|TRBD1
TGCGCCAGCAGCCAGGCCGCCAGGGGACAGAAAGAGACCCAGTACTTC
CASSQAARGQKETQYF